This T cell receptor beta chain was sequenced in a study of OX40 agonist ivuxolimab in advanced cancers. Libraries were prepared by immunoSEQ multiplex PCR; TCRdb keeps only in-frame clonotypes and omits some of them. Of 70,000 to 90,000 clones in the sample, about 90% are singletons; the top ten hold more than 7%. Sequences were derived from CD4+ or CD8+ T cells sorted from blood, sampled in a trial of the OX40 agonist ivuxolimab. The sequence derives from an adult with an advanced solid tumor such as melanoma, head and neck, liver or kidney cancer.

Written as DNA, the CDR3 is TGTGCCAGCAGTGCGTTATTGGCGAATCGGGCCAAAAACATTCAGTACTTC. This translates into CASSALLANRAKNIQYF. This sequence joins TRBV28 and TRBJ2-4; D is uncertain. CDR1 and CDR2 (germline): MDHEN, SYDVKM. The CDR3 loop spans 17 amino acids. V lost 5 bases to trimming and J lost 1 base, with 18 bases between them. The full variable domain, rest sourced from reference TRBV28 and TRBJ2-4, is DVKVTQSSRYLVKRTGEKVFLECVQDMDHENMFWYRQDPGLGLRLIYFSYDVKMKEKGDIPEGYSVSREKKERFSLILESASTNQTSMYLCASSALLANRAKNIQYFGAGTRLSVL.